Listed below are T cell receptor beta chains from one sample, sequenced in a study of PD-1 blockade in classical Hodgkin lymphoma. Assay used: immunoSEQ multiplex PCR; TCRdb lists only in-frame clones, some missing. The sample yields approximately 49,000 clones, 70% to 80% seen once. Here the sequenced sample was peripheral blood mononuclear cells (PBMCs), taken before the fourth cycle of nivolumab. These TCRs come from a human donor with classical Hodgkin lymphoma. The CDR3 runs from the conserved cysteine through the conserved F or W.

v_gene,j_gene,len,CDR3aa
TRBV5-1,TRBJ2-7,11,CASSSVYEQYF
TRBV12-5,TRBJ2-2,12,CASGLPLGELFF
TRBV2,TRBJ1-6,14,CASSPQGWNSPLHF
TRBV10-3,TRBJ1-4,13,CAISDTGREKLFF
TRBV21-1,TRBJ2-2,22,CASSKRPLDIHSGQGPTGELFF
TRBV5-6,TRBJ2-1,15,CASSQRRAQYNEQFF
TRBV5-5,TRBJ1-4,14,CASSLGQANEKLFF
TRBV9,TRBJ2-3,13,CASSPGGRDTQYF
TRBV27,TRBJ2-7,14,CASSFGTGRYEQYF
TRBV19,TRBJ2-7,13,CASSIRTSGEQYF
TRBV12-5,TRBJ2-7,14,CASARLAGGYEQYF
TRBV5-7,TRBJ2-5,16,CASSLSRGRGQETQYF
TRBV7-9,TRBJ1-2,13,CASSPRGGYGYTF
TRBV5-1,TRBJ1-1,14,CASSLAVGGTEAFF